This TCR beta chain was documented in a study of early T cells in non-severe SARS-CoV-2 infection. TCRdb ran MiXCR on the 5' RACE reads and lists one entry per CDR3 protein. The sample consists of tens of thousands of distinct CDR3 sequences, about 5.6% of them appearing once. This clonotype has at least ten counts. The CDR3 is 16 amino acids. CDR1 is MNHEY, CDR2 SMNVEV, per germline (reference sequence). With 1 base clipped from V and 0 bases from J, the junction kept 3 bases outside the gene matches. This TCR derives from an adult who was a healthcare worker with PCR-confirmed SARS-CoV-2 infection or an uninfected control (not recorded which). The chain carries TRBV27 and TRBJ2-3, with 8 positions matching TRBD1. The sample was whole blood. The CDR3 DNA reads TGTGCCAGCAGTTTATGGGGGACAGGTAGCACAGATACGCAGTATTTT. The encoded protein is CASSLWGTGSTDTQYF.